The TCR beta chain described here comes from a study of blood T cell repertoires in COVID-19. Overall study: T cells, B-cell-depleted T cells, or PBMCs supplied cDNA or gDNA.

V lost 2 bases to trimming and J lost 4 bases, with 8 bases between them. CDR3 length: 13 amino acids. The germline V gene has CDR1 MDHEN and CDR2 SYDVKM. Original analysis: Scientists estimated how many nucleated cells there were by amplifying reference gene primers. Sequencing was performed with immunoSEQ multiplex PCR; in TCRdb, only in-frame clones are kept and a portion is missing. The D gene and trimming were derived from the DNA, and the V and J assignments and clone size from that table. The sample lists under 150,000 clones; over 65% were seen once. Sequenced input: peripheral blood. The chain combines TRBV28 with TRBJ1-2; tentatively, D is TRBD1 (5 bases). The clonotype was recovered from a woman older than 75 with active or convalescent COVID-19. The CDR3, as DNA: TGTGCCAGCAGTTTAATGACAGCCTATGGCTACACCTTC. This encodes CASSLMTAYGYTF.